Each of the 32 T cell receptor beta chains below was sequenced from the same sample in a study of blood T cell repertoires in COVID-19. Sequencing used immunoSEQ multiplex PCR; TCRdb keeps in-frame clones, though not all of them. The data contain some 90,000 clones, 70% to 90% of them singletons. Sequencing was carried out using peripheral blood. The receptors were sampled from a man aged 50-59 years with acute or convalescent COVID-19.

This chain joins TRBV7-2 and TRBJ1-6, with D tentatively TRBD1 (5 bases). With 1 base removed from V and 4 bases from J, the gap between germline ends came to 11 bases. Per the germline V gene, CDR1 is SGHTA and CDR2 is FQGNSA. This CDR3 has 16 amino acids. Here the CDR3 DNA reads TGTGCCAGCAGCTTAGAGCAGCCAGGGTATAATTCACCCCTCCACTTT. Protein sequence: CASSLEQPGYNSPLHF.

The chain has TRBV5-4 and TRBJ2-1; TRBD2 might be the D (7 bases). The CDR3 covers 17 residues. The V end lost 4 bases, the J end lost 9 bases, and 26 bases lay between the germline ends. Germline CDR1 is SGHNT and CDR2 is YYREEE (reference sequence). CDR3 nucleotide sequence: TGTGCCAGCAGCGGGGGGGCCTGGCGGACTCAAGGGGGTGAGCAGTTCTTC. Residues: CASSGGAWRTQGGEQFF.

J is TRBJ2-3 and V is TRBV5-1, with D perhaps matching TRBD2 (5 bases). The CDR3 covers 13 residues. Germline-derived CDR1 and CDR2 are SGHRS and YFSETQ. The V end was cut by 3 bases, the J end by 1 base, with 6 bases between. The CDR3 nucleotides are TGCGCCAGCAGCTGGACTGGCACAGATACGCAGTATTTT. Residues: CASSWTGTDTQYF.

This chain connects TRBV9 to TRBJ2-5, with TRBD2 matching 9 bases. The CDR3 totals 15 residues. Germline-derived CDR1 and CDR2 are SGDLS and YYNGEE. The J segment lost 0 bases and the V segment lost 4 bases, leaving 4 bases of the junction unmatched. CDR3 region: CASSPSGAYQETQYF. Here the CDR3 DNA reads TGTGCCAGCAGCCCTAGCGGGGCCTACCAAGAGACCCAGTACTTC.

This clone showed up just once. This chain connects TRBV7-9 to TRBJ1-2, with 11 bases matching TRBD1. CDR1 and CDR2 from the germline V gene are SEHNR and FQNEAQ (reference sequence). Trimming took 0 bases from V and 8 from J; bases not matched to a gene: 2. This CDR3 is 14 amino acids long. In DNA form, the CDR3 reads TGTGCCAGCAGCTTAGCGGGACAGGGGGAAGGCTACACCTTC. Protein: CASSLAGQGEGYTF.

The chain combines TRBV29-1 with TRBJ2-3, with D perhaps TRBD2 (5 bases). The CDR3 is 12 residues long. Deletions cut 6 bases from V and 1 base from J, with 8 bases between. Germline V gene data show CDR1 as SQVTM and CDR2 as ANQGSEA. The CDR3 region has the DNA TGCAGCGTCCCCGGGGGCACAGATACGCAGTATTTT. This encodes CSVPGGTDTQYF.

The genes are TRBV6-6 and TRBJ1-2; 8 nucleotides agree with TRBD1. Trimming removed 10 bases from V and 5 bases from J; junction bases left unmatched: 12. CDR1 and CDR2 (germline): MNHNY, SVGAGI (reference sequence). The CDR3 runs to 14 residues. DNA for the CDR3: TGTGCCACCCTCCCCACAGGGGGTGGGTATGGCTACACCTTC. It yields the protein CATLPTGGGYGYTF.

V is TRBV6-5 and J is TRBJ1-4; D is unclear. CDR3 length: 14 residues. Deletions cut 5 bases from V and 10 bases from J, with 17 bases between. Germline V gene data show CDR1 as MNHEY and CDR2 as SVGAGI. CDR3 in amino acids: CASSPGKRVGKLFF. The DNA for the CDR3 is TGTGCCAGCAGTCCGGGGAAAAGGGTAGGAAAACTGTTTTTT.

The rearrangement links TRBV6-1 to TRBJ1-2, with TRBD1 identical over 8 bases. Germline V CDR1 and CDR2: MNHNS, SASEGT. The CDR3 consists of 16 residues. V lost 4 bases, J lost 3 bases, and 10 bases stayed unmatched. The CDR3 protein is CASSGPNRGSDYGYTF. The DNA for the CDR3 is TGTGCCAGCAGTGGCCCAAACAGGGGGTCGGACTATGGCTACACCTTC.

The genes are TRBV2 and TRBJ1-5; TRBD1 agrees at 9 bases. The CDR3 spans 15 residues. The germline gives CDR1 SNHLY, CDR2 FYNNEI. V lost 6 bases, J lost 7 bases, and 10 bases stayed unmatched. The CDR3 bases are TGTGCCAGCAGCGAGCAACAGGGGGCCGGCCAGCCCCAGCATTTT. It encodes CASSEQQGAGQPQHF.

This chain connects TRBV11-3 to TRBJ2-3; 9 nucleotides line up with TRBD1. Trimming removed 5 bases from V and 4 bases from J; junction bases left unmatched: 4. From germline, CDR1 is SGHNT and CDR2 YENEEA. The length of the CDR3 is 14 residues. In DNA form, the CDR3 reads TGTGCCAGCAGCGCCCGACAGGGGGCAGATACGCAGTATTTT. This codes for CASSARQGADTQYF.

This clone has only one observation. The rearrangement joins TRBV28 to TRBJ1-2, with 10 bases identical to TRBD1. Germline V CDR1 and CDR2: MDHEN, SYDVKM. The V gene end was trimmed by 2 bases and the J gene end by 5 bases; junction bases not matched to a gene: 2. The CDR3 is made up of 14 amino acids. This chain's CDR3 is CASSLPGQGYGYTF. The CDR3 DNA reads TGTGCCAGCAGTTTACCGGGACAGGGGTATGGCTACACCTTC.

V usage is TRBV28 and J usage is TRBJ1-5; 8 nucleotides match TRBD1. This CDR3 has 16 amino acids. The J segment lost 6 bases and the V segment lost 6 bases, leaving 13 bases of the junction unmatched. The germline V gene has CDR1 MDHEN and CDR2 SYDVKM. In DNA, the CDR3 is TGTGCCAGCAGCCTCCCAGGGGGCTCGATGGGTCAGCCCCAGCATTTT. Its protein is CASSLPGGSMGQPQHF.

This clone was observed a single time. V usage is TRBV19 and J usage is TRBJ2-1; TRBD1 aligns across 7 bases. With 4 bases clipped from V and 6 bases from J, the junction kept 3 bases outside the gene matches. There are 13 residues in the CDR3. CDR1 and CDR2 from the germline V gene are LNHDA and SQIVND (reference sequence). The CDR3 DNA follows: TGTGCCAGTAGTAACAGGGGAACCAATGAGCAGTTCTTC. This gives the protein CASSNRGTNEQFF.

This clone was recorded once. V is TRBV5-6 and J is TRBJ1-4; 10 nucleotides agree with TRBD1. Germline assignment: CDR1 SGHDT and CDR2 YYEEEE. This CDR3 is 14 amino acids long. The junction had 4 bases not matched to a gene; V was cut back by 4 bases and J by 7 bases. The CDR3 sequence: CASSRDRGGEKLFF. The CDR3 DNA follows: TGTGCCAGCAGCAGGGACAGGGGAGGTGAAAAACTGTTTTTT.

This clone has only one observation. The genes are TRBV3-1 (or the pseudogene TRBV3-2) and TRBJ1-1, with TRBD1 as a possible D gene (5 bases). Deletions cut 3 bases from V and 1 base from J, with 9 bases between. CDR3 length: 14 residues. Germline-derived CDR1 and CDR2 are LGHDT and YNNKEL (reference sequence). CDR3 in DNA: TGTGCCAGCAGCCATCTGGGGCAGAACACTGAAGCTTTCTTT. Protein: CASSHLGQNTEAFF.

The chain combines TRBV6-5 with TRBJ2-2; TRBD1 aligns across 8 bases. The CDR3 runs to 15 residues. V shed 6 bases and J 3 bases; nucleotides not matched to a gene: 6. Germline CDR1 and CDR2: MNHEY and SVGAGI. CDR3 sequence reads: CASSRQGRDTGELFF. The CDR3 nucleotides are TGTGCCAGCAGCCGACAGGGGCGGGACACCGGGGAGCTGTTTTTT.

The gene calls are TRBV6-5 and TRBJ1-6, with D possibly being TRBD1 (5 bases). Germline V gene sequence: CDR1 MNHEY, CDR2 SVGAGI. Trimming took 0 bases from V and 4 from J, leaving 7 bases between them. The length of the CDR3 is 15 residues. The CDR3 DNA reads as TGTGCCAGCAGTTACTCCGGGGGTTATAATTCACCCCTCCACTTT. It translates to CASSYSGGYNSPLHF.

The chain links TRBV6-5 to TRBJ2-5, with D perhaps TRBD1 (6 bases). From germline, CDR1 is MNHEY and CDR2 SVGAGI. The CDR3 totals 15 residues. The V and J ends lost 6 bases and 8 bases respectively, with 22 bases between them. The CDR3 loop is CASSSGASPRHTQYF. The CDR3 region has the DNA TGTGCCAGCAGCTCAGGGGCATCCCCAAGACATACCCAGTACTTC.

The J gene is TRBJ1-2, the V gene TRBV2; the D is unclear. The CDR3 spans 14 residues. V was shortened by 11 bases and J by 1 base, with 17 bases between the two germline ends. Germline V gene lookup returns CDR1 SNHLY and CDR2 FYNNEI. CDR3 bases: TGTGCCTTGAAATTGGTAGCCAGTAACTATGGCTACACCTTC. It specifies CALKLVASNYGYTF.

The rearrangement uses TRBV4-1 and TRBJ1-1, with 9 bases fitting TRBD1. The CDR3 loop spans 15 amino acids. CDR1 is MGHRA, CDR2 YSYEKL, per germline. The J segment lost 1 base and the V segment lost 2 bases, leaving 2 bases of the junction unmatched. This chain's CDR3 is CASSQQQGANTEAFF. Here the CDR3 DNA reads TGCGCCAGCAGCCAACAACAGGGGGCGAACACTGAAGCTTTCTTT.

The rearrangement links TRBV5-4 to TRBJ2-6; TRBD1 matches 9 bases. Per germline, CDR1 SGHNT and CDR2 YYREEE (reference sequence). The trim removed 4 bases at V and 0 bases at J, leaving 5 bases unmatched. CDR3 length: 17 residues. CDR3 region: CASSPRDRDSGANVLTF. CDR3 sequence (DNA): TGTGCCAGCAGCCCCCGGGACAGGGACTCTGGGGCCAACGTCCTGACTTTC.

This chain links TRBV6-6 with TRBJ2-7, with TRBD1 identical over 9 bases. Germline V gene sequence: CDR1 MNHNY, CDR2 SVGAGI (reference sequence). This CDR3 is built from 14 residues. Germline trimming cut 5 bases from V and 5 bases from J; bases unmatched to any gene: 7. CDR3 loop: CASSTRQGENEQYV. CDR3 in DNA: TGTGCCAGCAGTACCCGACAGGGGGAAAACGAGCAGTACGTC.

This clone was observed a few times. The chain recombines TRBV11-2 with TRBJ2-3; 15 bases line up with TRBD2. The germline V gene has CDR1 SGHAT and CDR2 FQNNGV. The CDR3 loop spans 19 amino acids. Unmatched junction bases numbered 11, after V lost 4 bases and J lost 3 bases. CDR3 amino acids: CASSWGTSGGLLRTDTQYF. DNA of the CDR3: TGTGCCAGCAGCTGGGGGACTAGCGGGGGGCTTCTCAGGACAGATACGCAGTATTTT.

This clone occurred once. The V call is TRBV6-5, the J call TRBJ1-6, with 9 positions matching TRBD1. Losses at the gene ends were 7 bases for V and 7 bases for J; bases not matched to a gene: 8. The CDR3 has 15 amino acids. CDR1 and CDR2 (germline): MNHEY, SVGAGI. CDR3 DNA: TGTGCCAGCACCAAGACAGGGGGAGGCAATTCACCCCTCCACTTT. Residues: CASTKTGGGNSPLHF.

In DNA form, the CDR3 reads TGTGCCAGCAGCCAAGGACGGGTGACTAATGAAAAACTGTTTTTT. Amino acids: CASSQGRVTNEKLFF. The chain combines TRBV14 with TRBJ1-4; no reliable D call. This CDR3 has 15 amino acids. V was pared by 1 base and J by 2 bases, with 8 bases between. Germline V gives CDR1 SGHDN, CDR2 FVKESK.

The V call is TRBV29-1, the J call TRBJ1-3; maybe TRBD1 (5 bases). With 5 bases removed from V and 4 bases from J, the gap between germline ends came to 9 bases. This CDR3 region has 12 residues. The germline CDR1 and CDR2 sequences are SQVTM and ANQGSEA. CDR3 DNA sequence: TGCAGCGTTATTGGGGCCGGAAACACCATATATTTT. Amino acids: CSVIGAGNTIYF.

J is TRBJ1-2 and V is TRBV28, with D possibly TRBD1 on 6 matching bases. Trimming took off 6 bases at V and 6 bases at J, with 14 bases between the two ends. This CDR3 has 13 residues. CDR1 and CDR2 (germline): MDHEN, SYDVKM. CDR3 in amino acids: CASSIPQGNGYTF. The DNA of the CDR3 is TGTGCCAGCAGCATTCCCCAGGGGAATGGCTACACCTTC.

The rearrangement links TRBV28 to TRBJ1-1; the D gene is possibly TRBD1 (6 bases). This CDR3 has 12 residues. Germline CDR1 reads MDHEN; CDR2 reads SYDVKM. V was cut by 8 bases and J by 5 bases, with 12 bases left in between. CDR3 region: CASYTGSTEAFF. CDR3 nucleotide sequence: TGTGCCAGCTACACAGGGTCTACTGAAGCTTTCTTT.

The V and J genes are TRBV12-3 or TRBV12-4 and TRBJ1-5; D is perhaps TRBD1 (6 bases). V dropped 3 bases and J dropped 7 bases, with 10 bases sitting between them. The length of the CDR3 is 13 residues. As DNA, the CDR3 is TGTGCCAGCAGTTTGCGGGGGCGGCAGCCCCAGCATTTT. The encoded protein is CASSLRGRQPQHF.

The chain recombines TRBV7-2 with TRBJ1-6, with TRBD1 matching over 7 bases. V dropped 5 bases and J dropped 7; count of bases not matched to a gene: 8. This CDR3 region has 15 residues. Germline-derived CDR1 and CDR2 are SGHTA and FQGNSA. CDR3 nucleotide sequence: TGTGCCAGCAGCCTAGGGGGACAGCTCAATTCACCCCTCCACTTT. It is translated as CASSLGGQLNSPLHF.

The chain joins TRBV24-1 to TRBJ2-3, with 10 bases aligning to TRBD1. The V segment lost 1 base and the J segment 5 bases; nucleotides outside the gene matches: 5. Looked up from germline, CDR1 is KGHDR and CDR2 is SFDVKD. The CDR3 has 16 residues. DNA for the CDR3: TGTGCCACCAGTGATTTTCGACAGGGGGCTCAAGATACGCAGTATTTT. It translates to CATSDFRQGAQDTQYF.